This T cell receptor beta chain comes out of a study of shared clonotypes between healthy human individuals. V lost 7 bases, J lost 4 bases, and 18 bases stayed unmatched. CDR1 is SGHAT, CDR2 FQNNGV, per germline. The CDR3 covers 17 residues. Original handling: ImmunoSEQ output lacked quality scores and full-length reads, limiting matched filtering. The data were produced by immunoSEQ multiplex PCR, yet TCRdb's version contains in-frame clones alone and is incomplete. V and J calls and clone size are given by that table; D and trimming were obtained from the DNA. The sample consists of some 2 million clones, roughly 94% of them appearing once. CD45RO-negative, CCR7-selected cells formed the naive CD8 fraction, which excluded terminally differentiated effector memory CD45RA+ cells. Caucasian adults residing in Nashville, Tennessee made up all the donors.

Sequenced sample: naive CD8+ T cells sorted from blood. This chain uses TRBV11-2 with TRBJ2-7; 8 bases align to TRBD1. The receptor comes from a young man in good health. CDR3 protein: CASTPTLGRGLPYEQYF. The CDR3 bases are TGTGCCAGCACCCCCACCTTAGGCAGGGGGCTCCCGTACGAGCAGTACTTC.